The 2 T cell receptor beta chains below all came from one sample that was sequenced in a study of T cells in Graves' hyperthyroidism and ophthalmopathy. From RNA transcripts, TCR beta CDR3 regions were amplified. HTBI primers drove first-round RT-PCR of the TCR CDR3. Using its own MiXCR run on the multiplex PCR reads, TCRdb lists one record per CDR3 protein. The repertoire holds some 510,000 distinct CDR3 sequences, with roughly 20% as singletons. The sequenced material came from blood. These receptors were obtained from a man younger than 30 with Graves' hyperthyroidism.

This clonotype was observed a few times. The CDR3 here is CASSQEVLQAPYEQYF. CDR3 DNA: TGCGCCAGCAGCCAAGAGGTTTTACAGGCTCCCTACGAGCAGTACTTC. This chain connects TRBV4-1 to TRBJ2-7, with TRBD1 as a possible D gene (5 bases). V lost 0 bases, J lost 2 bases, and 14 bases lay in between. CDR3 length: 16 amino acids. CDR1 and CDR2 from the germline V gene are MGHRA and YSYEKL.

CDR3 nucleotide sequence: TGTGCCAGCAGCTACGGTAACTACGAGCAGTACTTC. Its translation: CASSYGNYEQYF. The chain recombines TRBV7-9 with TRBJ2-7; D gene uncertain. Germline loops: CDR1 SEHNR, CDR2 FQNEAQ (reference sequence). This CDR3 region has 12 residues. Trimming removed 4 bases from V and 3 bases from J, with 7 bases in between.